This T cell receptor beta chain originates from a study of blood T cell repertoires in COVID-19. Source study methods: Scientists estimated how many nucleated cells there were by amplifying reference gene primers. Assay: immunoSEQ multiplex PCR; the TCRdb copy retains only in-frame clones and omits some. V, J and clone size were drawn from that table, and D and trimming were deduced from the DNA. The sample lists about 130,000 clones; almost 85% were seen once. With 5 bases removed from V and 1 base from J, the gap between germline ends came to 14 bases. CDR3 size: 15 residues. Germline CDR1 reads LNHDA; CDR2 reads SQIVND (reference sequence).

The chain carries TRBV19 and TRBJ1-1; no clear D. The sequence was obtained from a human donor in a cohort sampled during active COVID-19. Material: peripheral blood. The CDR3 DNA follows: TGTGCCAGTAGTCCCCGAACCGGGAAGAACACTGAAGCTTTCTTT. Translating it yields CASSPRTGKNTEAFF.